The 18 T cell receptor beta chains reported below all come from one sample, sequenced in a study of cytomegalovirus exposure and HLA in healthy donors. PCR involved 60 Vbeta and 13 Jbeta primers. Sequenced by immunoSEQ multiplex PCR; TCRdb stores in-frame clones only, minus some. The data contain 75,000 to 100,000 clones, 65% to 85% of them seen just once; the ten biggest clones take up 4.5% to 5.5%. The sequencing sample was made of PBMCs. The receptor set was obtained from a middle-aged man in good health and CMV-seropositive.

The CDR3 nucleotides read TGTGCCAGTAGTCCACGACAGGGGAGGTATGGCTACACCTTC. Its translation: CASSPRQGRYGYTF. This rearrangement joins TRBV19 to TRBJ1-2, with 8 positions matching TRBD1. The length of the CDR3 is 14 residues. CDR1 is LNHDA, CDR2 SQIVND, per germline (reference sequence). The V and J ends lost 5 bases and 5 bases, in that order; junction bases with no gene match: 7.

J is TRBJ2-5 and V is TRBV10-1; tentative D call: TRBD1 (6 bases). With 2 bases removed from V and 5 bases from J, the gap between germline ends came to 15 bases. CDR1 is WNHNN and CDR2 is SYGVQD in the germline V gene (reference sequence). This CDR3 is built from 15 residues. The CDR3 loop is CASSEGRGKRETQYF. The CDR3 bases are TGCGCCAGCAGTGAGGGAAGGGGGAAGAGGGAGACCCAGTACTTC.

This chain links TRBV27 with TRBJ2-3, with 11 bases that match TRBD2. The CDR3 runs 17 residues. CDR1 and CDR2 (germline): MNHEY, SMNVEV (reference sequence). Trimming cost V 5 bases and J 1 base; bases outside gene matches: 8. The CDR3 bases are TGTGCCAGCAGTCCGTTCCTTAGCGGGAGGGGCACAGATACGCAGTATTTT. Translated: CASSPFLSGRGTDTQYF.

This clone was recorded a few times. J is TRBJ1-1 and V is TRBV2; the D gene is possibly TRBD1 (5 bases). From germline, CDR1 is SNHLY and CDR2 FYNNEI. CDR3 length: 13 residues. Trimming left V 5 bases short and J 5 bases short, with 12 bases between. CDR3 protein: CASSSGPGTEAFF. The DNA of the CDR3 is TGTGCCAGCAGTTCAGGGCCTGGGACTGAAGCTTTCTTT.

The chain uses TRBV28 and TRBJ2-2; 9 bases agree with TRBD2. This CDR3 has 15 residues. CDR1 and CDR2 from the germline V gene are MDHEN and SYDVKM. Unmatched junction bases numbered 5, after V lost 2 bases and J lost 7 bases. CDR3 nucleotide sequence: TGTGCCAGCAGTTTAGGCGGGAGGGCCGGCGGGGAGCTGTTTTTT. It translates to CASSLGGRAGGELFF. Together with reference TRBV28 and TRBJ2-2, the CDR3 gives the full variable domain: DVKVTQSSRYLVKRTGEKVFLECVQDMDHENMFWYRQDPGLGLRLIYFSYDVKMKEKGDIPEGYSVSREKKERFSLILESASTNQTSMYLCASSLGGRAGGELFFGEGSRLTVL.

The chain recombines TRBV30 with TRBJ2-7, with D perhaps TRBD2 (5 bases). CDR3 size: 16 residues. The ends were cut back, 0 bases at V and 2 bases at J, with 17 bases in the middle. In germline, CDR1 is GTSNPN, CDR2 SVGIG (reference sequence). The DNA for the CDR3 is TGTGCCTGGAGTGTTAAAACCGGGGTCAAGGCCTACGAGCAGTACTTC. As protein: CAWSVKTGVKAYEQYF.

The chain is built from TRBV10-3 and TRBJ1-1; 7 nucleotides line up with TRBD1. The V segment lost 6 bases and the J segment 0 bases; nucleotides outside the gene matches: 1. Germline V gene sequence: CDR1 ENHRY, CDR2 SYGVKD. The CDR3 has 13 residues. Written as DNA, the CDR3 is TGTGCCATCAGCCAGGGGGTGAACACTGAAGCTTTCTTT. This encodes CAISQGVNTEAFF.

This clone appeared a few times. The rearrangement uses TRBV11-3 and TRBJ2-1; possibly TRBD1 for D (5 bases). Germline CDR1 SGHNT, CDR2 YENEEA. Between the trimmed V and J ends, which lost 0 bases and 7 bases, there was a span of 10 bases. The CDR3 covers 14 residues. CDR3 sequence: CASSLEGPGNEQFF. CDR3 sequence (DNA): TGTGCCAGCAGCTTAGAGGGGCCTGGGAATGAGCAGTTCTTC. The variable domain in full, completed from reference TRBV11-3 and TRBJ2-1, reads EAGVVQSPRYKIIEKKQPVAFWCNPISGHNTLYWYLQNLGQGPELLIRYENEEAVDDSQLPKDRFSAERLKGVDSTLKIQPAELGDSAVYLCASSLEGPGNEQFFGPGTRLTVL.

The gene calls are TRBV5-5 and TRBJ1-4; 8 bases are a match to TRBD1. CDR3 length: 19 amino acids. In germline, CDR1 is SGHKS, CDR2 YYEKEE (reference sequence). V shed 0 bases and J 3 bases; nucleotides not matched to a gene: 13. The CDR3 nucleotides read TGTGCCAGCAGCTTGGCACAGGGGGGCGCCGTCCGGGCTAATGAAAAACTGTTTTTT. Amino acid sequence: CASSLAQGGAVRANEKLFF. The full variable domain, with the rest looked up from reference TRBV5-5 and TRBJ1-4, is DAGVTQSPTHLIKTRGQQVTLRCSPISGHKSVSWYQQVLGQGPQFIFQYYEKEERGRGNFPDRFSARQFPNYSSELNVNALLLGDSALYLCASSLAQGGAVRANEKLFFGSGTQLSVL.

The CDR3 DNA follows: TGTGCCAGCAGTACAACAGCTAACTATGGCTACACCTTC. This gives the protein CASSTTANYGYTF. The chain links TRBV6-1 to TRBJ1-2; D uncertain. From germline, CDR1 is MNHNS and CDR2 SASEGT. The CDR3 extends over 13 amino acids. V shed 5 bases and J shed 0 bases, with 7 bases lying between them.

Details on this clone: Other DNA sequences in this sample translate to the same CDR3. J is TRBJ2-7 and V is TRBV18, with D unresolved. Germline V lookup: CDR1 KGHSH, CDR2 LQKENI. V lost 3 bases and J 0 bases, leaving 3 bases between the germline ends. This CDR3 has 12 amino acids. This CDR3 reads CASSPSSYEQYF. CDR3 in DNA: TGTGCCAGCTCACCTAGCTCCTACGAGCAGTACTTC.

This clone was recorded a few times. The gene calls are TRBV29-1 and TRBJ1-5; D is undetermined. The CDR3 spans 12 residues. V lost 4 bases and J 2 bases, leaving 6 bases between the germline ends. CDR1 is SQVTM, CDR2 ANQGSEA, per germline. This chain's CDR3 is CSVAIGNQPQHF. The CDR3 DNA reads as TGCAGCGTTGCCATTGGCAATCAGCCCCAGCATTTT.

A single count supports this clone. The V gene is TRBV28, the J gene TRBJ2-7; D may be TRBD2 (5 bases). This CDR3 spans 13 amino acids. V was shortened by 3 bases and J by 3 bases, with 9 bases between the two germline ends. Germline V CDR1 and CDR2: MDHEN, SYDVKM. The CDR3 protein is CASSFLASYEQYF. As DNA, the CDR3 is TGTGCCAGCAGTTTTCTAGCCAGCTACGAGCAGTACTTC.

The chain combines TRBV5-1 with TRBJ2-1; 7 bases map to TRBD1. The CDR3 runs 15 residues. Germline V gives CDR1 SGHRS, CDR2 YFSETQ. V lost 2 bases, J lost 0 bases, and 2 bases stayed unmatched. The CDR3 loop reads CASSFGDSSYNEQFF. The CDR3 bases are TGCGCCAGCAGCTTTGGGGACAGCTCCTACAATGAGCAGTTCTTC. The variable domain in full, completed from reference TRBV5-1 and TRBJ2-1, reads KAGVTQTPRYLIKTRGQQVTLSCSPISGHRSVSWYQQTPGQGLQFLFEYFSETQRNKGNFPGRFSGRQFSNSRSEMNVSTLELGDSALYLCASSFGDSSYNEQFFGPGTRLTVL.

This clone was observed a handful of times. The rearrangement joins TRBV4-1 to TRBJ1-3; D gene ambiguous. Trimming pared 0 bases from V and 3 bases from J, leaving 15 bases between. This CDR3 has 17 residues. Germline CDR1 is MGHRA and CDR2 is YSYEKL. CDR3: CASSQELKFRVGNTIYF. Written as DNA, the CDR3 is TGCGCCAGCAGCCAAGAATTGAAGTTTCGGGTTGGAAACACCATATATTTT.

This clone occurred once. This chain uses TRBV6-6 with TRBJ1-2; TRBD1 is a possible D gene (6 bases). Per the germline V gene, CDR1 is MNHNY and CDR2 is SVGAGI (reference sequence). The CDR3 is 14 amino acids. The CDR3 loop is CAVGAGAHYGGYTF. The CDR3 nucleotides read TGTGCAGTAGGGGCAGGGGCCCACTATGGCGGCTACACCTTC.

CDR3 loop: CASSQQGRRTGELFF. In DNA form, the CDR3 reads TGTGCCAGCAGCCAACAGGGTAGGCGGACCGGGGAGCTGTTTTTT. The rearrangement joins TRBV5-8 to TRBJ2-2; D possibly corresponds to TRBD1 (6 bases). The CDR3 has 15 residues. The germline V gene has CDR1 SGHTS and CDR2 YDEGEE. Trimming shortened V by 4 bases and J by 5 bases, and 15 bases separated the two germline ends.

The chain couples TRBV7-3 to TRBJ2-3; D gene unclear. The CDR3 sequence is 14 residues long. V lost 2 bases and J 2 bases, leaving 8 bases between the germline ends. Germline CDR1 is SGHTA and CDR2 is FQGTGA. CDR3 DNA sequence: TGTGCCAGCAGCTTAGGAGACCACACAGATACGCAGTATTTT. The encoded protein is CASSLGDHTDTQYF. Variable domain in full (rest from reference TRBV7-3 and TRBJ2-3): GAGVSQTPSNKVTEKGKYVELRCDPISGHTALYWYRQSLGQGPEFLIYFQGTGAADDSGLPNDRFFAVRPEGSVSTLKIQRTERGDSAVYLCASSLGDHTDTQYFGPGTRLTVL.